The sequence of this T cell receptor beta chain was determined in a study of blood T cell repertoires in COVID-19. This CDR3 contains 11 residues. Germline CDR1 GTSNPN, CDR2 SVGIG (reference sequence). V lost 3 bases and J lost 4, with 6 bases in between. Sequenced by immunoSEQ multiplex PCR; TCRdb stores in-frame clones only, minus some. The table records 15,000 to 20,000 clones, 70% to 90% of them present only once. This sequence joins TRBV30 and TRBJ1-2; D unresolved. The receptor was derived from a human donor in a cohort sampled during active COVID-19. Sequenced material: peripheral blood. Written as DNA, the CDR3 is TGTGCCTGGAGCCCTATCTATGGCTACACCTTC. This translates into CAWSPIYGYTF.